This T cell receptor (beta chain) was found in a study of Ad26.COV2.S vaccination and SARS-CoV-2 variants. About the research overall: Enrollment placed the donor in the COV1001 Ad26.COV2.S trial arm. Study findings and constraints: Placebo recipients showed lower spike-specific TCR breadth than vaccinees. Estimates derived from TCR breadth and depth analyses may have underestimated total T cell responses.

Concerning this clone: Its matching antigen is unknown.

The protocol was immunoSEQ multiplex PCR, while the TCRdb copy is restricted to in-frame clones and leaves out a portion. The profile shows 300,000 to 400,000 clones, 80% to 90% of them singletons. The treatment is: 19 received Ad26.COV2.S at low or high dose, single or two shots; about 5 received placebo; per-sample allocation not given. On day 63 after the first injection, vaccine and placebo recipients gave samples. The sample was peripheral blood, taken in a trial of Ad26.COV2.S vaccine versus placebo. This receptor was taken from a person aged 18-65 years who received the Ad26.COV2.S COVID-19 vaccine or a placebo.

CDR3 amino acids: CASSEGPWGEQFF. CDR3 nucleotides: TGTGCCAGCAGTGAAGGCCCGTGGGGTGAGCAGTTCTTC. The chain joins TRBV6-4 to TRBJ2-1; D is unresolved. This CDR3 spans 13 amino acids. From germline, CDR1 is MRHNA and CDR2 SNTAGT. V lost 3 bases, J lost 9 bases, and 12 bases lay in between.